This record concerns one T cell receptor beta chain sequence. The protocol was immunoSEQ multiplex PCR, while the TCRdb copy is restricted to in-frame clones and leaves out a portion. The sample records approximately 93,000 clones, more than 85% being singletons. The sample comes from a study of T cell changes during pregnancy in multiple sclerosis. Trimming took 1 base from V and 6 from J; bases not matched to a gene: 11. The CDR3 runs to 15 residues. Per the germline V gene, CDR1 is SQVTM and CDR2 is ANQGSEA. The chain combines TRBV29-1 with TRBJ1-2, with 7 bases identical to TRBD1. Sequenced material: peripheral blood, taken before pregnancy. The sequence was obtained from a female donor with multiple sclerosis, enrolled in a pregnancy study. The CDR3 spells CSVEGWQGDRNGYTF. CDR3 DNA sequence: TGCAGCGTTGAAGGGTGGCAGGGGGATCGGAATGGCTACACCTTC.